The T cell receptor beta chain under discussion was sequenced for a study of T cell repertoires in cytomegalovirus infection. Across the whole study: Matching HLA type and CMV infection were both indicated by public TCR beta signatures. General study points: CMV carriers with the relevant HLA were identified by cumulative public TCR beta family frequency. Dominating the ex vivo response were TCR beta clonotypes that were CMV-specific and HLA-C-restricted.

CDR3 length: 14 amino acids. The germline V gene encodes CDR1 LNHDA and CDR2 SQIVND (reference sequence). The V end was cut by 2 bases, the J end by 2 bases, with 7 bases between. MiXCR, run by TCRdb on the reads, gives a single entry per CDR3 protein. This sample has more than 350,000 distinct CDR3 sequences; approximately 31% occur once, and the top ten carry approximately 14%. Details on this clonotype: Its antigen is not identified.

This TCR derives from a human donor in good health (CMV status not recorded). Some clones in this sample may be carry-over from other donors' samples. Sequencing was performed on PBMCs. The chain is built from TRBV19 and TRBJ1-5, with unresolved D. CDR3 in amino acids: CASSITSGNQPQHF. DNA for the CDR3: TGTGCCAGTAGTATAACGTCCGGCAATCAGCCCCAGCATTTT.